Each of the 32 T cell receptor beta chains below was sequenced from the same sample in a study of T cells in Graves' hyperthyroidism and ophthalmopathy. TCR beta CDR3 sequences were amplified from RNA transcripts. Researchers ran a first-round RT-PCR on the TCR CDR3 using the HTBI primer set. In TCRdb, the multiplex PCR reads were re-called with MiXCR into one record per CDR3 protein. The sample shows a few hundred thousand distinct CDR3 sequences, about 15% of them seen only once. Sequencing was carried out using blood. Receptors were obtained from a woman in her twenties or thirties with Graves' hyperthyroidism.

This sequence joins TRBV5-6 and TRBJ1-2; TRBD1 might be the D (6 bases). This CDR3 has 15 amino acids. Germline lookup yields CDR1 SGHDT and CDR2 YYEEEE. Trimming took off 4 bases at V and 7 bases at J, with 20 bases between the two ends. The CDR3 nucleotides are TGTGCCAGCAGCCGACCTACAGGGCGCGGAGTTGGCTACACCTTC. Translation gives CASSRPTGRGVGYTF. The complete variable domain, with remaining parts taken from reference TRBV5-6 and TRBJ1-2, reads DAGVTQSPTHLIKTRGQQVTLRCSPKSGHDTVSWYQQALGQGPQFIFQYYEEEERQRGNFPDRFSGHQFPNYSSELNVNALLLGDSALYLCASSRPTGRGVGYTFGSGTRLTVV.

The chain recombines TRBV6-1 with TRBJ2-7; TRBD1 matches at 7 bases. CDR1 and CDR2 (germline): MNHNS, SASEGT. The CDR3 runs to 13 residues. Losses at the gene ends were 4 bases for V and 7 bases for J; bases not matched to a gene: 7. The CDR3 coding sequence is TGTGCCAGCAGTGTACAGGGGATGGGGGAGCAGTACTTC. It yields the protein CASSVQGMGEQYF.

There are a few counts of this clonotype. One end of the junction does not line up with germline, which may come from a read error. The V and J genes are TRBV19 and TRBJ1-5; 12 bases map to TRBD1. The germline V gene encodes CDR1 LNHDA and CDR2 SQIVND (reference sequence). The CDR3 spans 17 residues. Here the CDR3 reads CAGSVRDRGPRGQPQHF. As DNA, the CDR3 is TGTGCCGGTAGTGTCCGGGACAGGGGGCCCCGGGGACAGCCCCAGCATTTT.

This clonotype was recorded at least ten times. The CDR3 loop is CSARDQRKGGNYGYTF. The CDR3 nucleotides read TGCAGTGCTAGAGATCAGCGTAAAGGGGGTAACTATGGCTACACCTTC. The chain couples TRBV20-1 to TRBJ1-2; tentative D call: TRBD1 (6 bases). V gave up 0 bases and J gave up 1 base, with 15 bases separating them. This CDR3 is 16 amino acids long. Germline CDR1 reads DFQATT; CDR2 reads SNEGSKA (reference sequence).

The rearrangement links TRBV27 to TRBJ2-1; TRBD2 agrees at 7 bases. This CDR3 has 15 residues. CDR1 and CDR2 (germline): MNHEY, SMNVEV (reference sequence). V lost 5 bases, J lost 9 bases, and 13 bases stayed unmatched. This CDR3 reads CASSPISGGASEQFF. The CDR3 coding sequence is TGTGCCAGCAGTCCCATTTCGGGGGGAGCTAGTGAGCAGTTCTTC.

This clonotype was counted only a few times. The chain has TRBV7-9 and TRBJ2-2, with D possibly matching TRBD1 (5 bases). The CDR3 has 16 amino acids. Trimming took 6 bases from V and 5 from J, leaving 19 bases between them. The V gene's germline CDR1 is SEHNR and CDR2 FQNEAQ (reference sequence). Here the CDR3 reads CASSPRARSGTGELFF. The CDR3 nucleotides are TGTGCCAGCAGTCCCAGGGCACGGTCCGGGACCGGGGAGCTGTTTTTT.

This clonotype was picked up many times. V is TRBV30 and J is TRBJ2-7; D remains ambiguous. V was pared by 0 bases and J by 2 bases, with 11 bases between. Germline V lookup: CDR1 GTSNPN, CDR2 SVGIG (reference sequence). The CDR3 consists of 14 residues. Written as DNA, the CDR3 is TGTGCCTGGAGTGTGAGGTCTCAAACCTACGAGCAGTACTTC. Translation: CAWSVRSQTYEQYF.

This clonotype was seen only a few times. The rearrangement uses TRBV5-4 and TRBJ2-7; 10 nucleotides line up with TRBD2. CDR3 length: 15 residues. Germline V lookup: CDR1 SGHNT, CDR2 YYREEE (reference sequence). V dropped 2 bases and J dropped 6; count of bases not matched to a gene: 8. In DNA form, the CDR3 reads TGTGCCAGCAGCTTTGTAGCGGGAGGCATCTCCGAGCAGTACTTC. This codes for CASSFVAGGISEQYF.

The J gene is TRBJ2-7, the V gene TRBV12-5, with 9 bases lining up with TRBD1. Germline trimming cut 4 bases from V and 3 bases from J; bases unmatched to any gene: 10. The CDR3 covers 16 residues. Germline lookup yields CDR1 LGHNT and CDR2 FRNRAP. CDR3 amino acids: CASGSVARTGDYEQYF. The DNA for the CDR3 is TGTGCTAGTGGTTCGGTAGCGCGGACAGGGGACTACGAGCAGTACTTC.

This clonotype has just a few counts. V gene TRBV19 combines with J gene TRBJ1-5; 7 positions agree with TRBD1. The CDR3 totals 15 residues. CDR1 and CDR2 from the germline V gene are LNHDA and SQIVND (reference sequence). The V gene end was trimmed by 4 bases and the J gene end by 2 bases; junction bases not matched to a gene: 5. The CDR3 DNA follows: TGTGCCAGTAGTAGGGACAGTTATGGCAATCAGCCCCAGCATTTT. It is translated as CASSRDSYGNQPQHF. Filled out from reference TRBV19 and TRBJ1-5, the complete variable domain reads DGGITQSPKYLFRKEGQNVTLSCEQNLNHDAMYWYRQDPGQGLRLIYYSQIVNDFQKGDIAEGYSVSREKKESFPLTVTSAQKNPTAFYLCASSRDSYGNQPQHFGDGTRLSIL.

At least ten counts were recorded for this clonotype. The chain couples TRBV9 to TRBJ2-7; D might be TRBD2 (5 bases). V gave up 2 bases and J gave up 3 bases, with 12 bases separating them. The CDR3 totals 14 residues. Per germline, CDR1 SGDLS and CDR2 YYNGEE. As DNA, the CDR3 is TGTGCCAGCAGCGTCGCGCCCAGCGGCTACGAGCAGTACTTC. Translating it yields CASSVAPSGYEQYF.

The chain has TRBV24-1 and TRBJ2-1; D possibly matches TRBD1 or TRBD2 (6 bases each). Germline loops: CDR1 KGHDR, CDR2 SFDVKD. Trimming pared 0 bases from V and 8 bases from J, leaving 13 bases between. There are 15 residues in the CDR3. This CDR3 reads CATSDLRGRRYEQFF. The CDR3 bases are TGTGCCACCAGTGATTTGCGGGGGCGTAGGTATGAGCAGTTCTTC.

The chain uses TRBV11-2 and TRBJ2-4, with a possible D match to TRBD1 (5 bases). CDR1 is SGHAT and CDR2 is FQNNGV in the germline V gene. This CDR3 spans 15 amino acids. V was shortened by 6 bases and J by 5 bases, with 17 bases between the two germline ends. Here the CDR3 DNA reads TGTGCCAGCAGTCATAGTGACAGTCTCCAAAACATTCAGTACTTC. Its protein product is CASSHSDSLQNIQYF.

This sequence joins TRBV4-2 and TRBJ2-4; TRBD2 matches at 14 bases. The J segment lost 2 bases and the V segment lost 0 bases, leaving 6 bases of the junction unmatched. Germline-derived CDR1 and CDR2 are LGHNA and YNFKEQ. The CDR3 spans 19 residues. CDR3 residues: CASSQEGTSGRNSKNIQYF. The CDR3 nucleotides read TGTGCCAGCAGCCAAGAAGGGACTAGCGGGAGAAATTCCAAAAACATTCAGTACTTC.

This clonotype has only a few counts. This chain joins TRBV4-1 and TRBJ2-1, with 13 bases lining up with TRBD2. The CDR3 is 16 amino acids. Trimming removed 0 bases from V and 9 bases from J; junction bases left unmatched: 5. The V gene's germline CDR1 is MGHRA and CDR2 YSYEKL. The CDR3 DNA follows: TGCGCCAGCAGCCAAGAAGGGACTAGCGGGAACACTGAGCAGTTCTTC. It translates to CASSQEGTSGNTEQFF.

This clonotype came up many times. This chain links TRBV18 with TRBJ2-5, with 7 nucleotides matching TRBD1. The CDR3 runs to 15 residues. The J segment lost 2 bases and the V segment lost 2 bases, leaving 5 bases of the junction unmatched. Germline CDR1 reads KGHSH; CDR2 reads LQKENI. CDR3 coding DNA: TGTGCCAGCTCACCATTAACGGGACAGCAAGAGACCCAGTACTTC. It yields the protein CASSPLTGQQETQYF.

The chain carries TRBV29-1 and TRBJ2-5, with D unclear. This CDR3 has 12 residues. Germline V gene lookup returns CDR1 SQVTM and CDR2 ANQGSEA. Between the trimmed V and J ends, which lost 3 bases and 5 bases, there was a span of 10 bases. The DNA of the CDR3 is TGCAGCGTTGAGTTGGTCCTGGAGACCCAGTACTTC. Its protein product is CSVELVLETQYF.

This clonotype was counted only a few times. This chain links TRBV7-9 with TRBJ2-7; 7 bases align to TRBD2. Germline CDR1 is SEHNR and CDR2 is FQNEAQ (reference sequence). Losses at the gene ends were 1 base for V and 0 bases for J; bases not matched to a gene: 9. The length of the CDR3 is 17 residues. In DNA form, the CDR3 reads TGTGCCAGCAGCTTAGTATCCCTAGCGGAGAGCTCCTACGAGCAGTACTTC. Translation gives CASSLVSLAESSYEQYF. Full variable domain (outside the CDR3, taken from reference TRBV7-9 and TRBJ2-7): DTGVSQNPRHKITKRGQNVTFRCDPISEHNRLYWYRQTLGQGPEFLTYFQNEAQLEKSRLLSDRFSAERPKGSFSTLEIQRTEQGDSAMYLCASSLVSLAESSYEQYFGPGTRLTVT.

This clonotype was found many times. The chain carries TRBV28 and TRBJ1-4; the D gene is possibly TRBD1 (5 bases). Germline CDR1 and CDR2: MDHEN and SYDVKM. V gave up 7 bases and J gave up 6 bases, with 21 bases separating them. The CDR3 runs to 16 residues. The CDR3, as DNA: TGTGCCAGCATATCGACAGTTTTGGGCGGGGATGAAAAACTGTTTTTT. Amino acids: CASISTVLGGDEKLFF.

This clonotype showed up many times. The gene calls are TRBV5-1 and TRBJ1-5, with D maybe TRBD1 (5 bases). This CDR3 comprises 15 residues. Germline V gene lookup returns CDR1 SGHRS and CDR2 YFSETQ. Between the trimmed V and J ends, which lost 3 bases and 3 bases, there was a span of 13 bases. The CDR3 is CASSWEPGTNQPQHF. CDR3 nucleotide sequence: TGCGCCAGCAGCTGGGAGCCGGGGACCAATCAGCCCCAGCATTTT.

At least ten counts were recorded for this clonotype. The rearrangement links TRBV28 to TRBJ2-1; possibly TRBD2 for D (6 bases). Trimming shortened V by 3 bases and J by 12 bases, and 12 bases separated the two germline ends. CDR3 size: 12 residues. Germline V gene lookup returns CDR1 MDHEN and CDR2 SYDVKM. The CDR3 DNA sequence: TGTGCCAGCAGTTTGCCTCAGGGAGGGCAGTTCTTC. Translation gives CASSLPQGGQFF.

In its sample, this clonotype was seen many times. J is TRBJ2-7 and V is TRBV2; D remains unclear. The CDR3 runs 13 residues. Between the trimmed V and J ends, which lost 0 bases and 6 bases, there was a span of 9 bases. Germline CDR1 SNHLY, CDR2 FYNNEI. This chain's CDR3 is CASSEALTSEQYF. In DNA form, the CDR3 reads TGTGCCAGCAGTGAAGCGTTGACCTCCGAGCAGTACTTC.

V and J are TRBV2 and TRBJ1-1; possibly TRBD1 for D (6 bases). The CDR3 totals 16 residues. The germline gives CDR1 SNHLY, CDR2 FYNNEI. V lost 4 bases and J 7 bases, leaving 22 bases between the germline ends. As DNA, the CDR3 is TGTGCCAGCAGTGCAAATTCTCTAGGGGGGGGGGGTGAAGCTTTCTTT. Translation: CASSANSLGGGGEAFF.

Many counts were recorded for this clonotype. The chain combines TRBV28 with TRBJ2-7; 10 bases map to TRBD1. This CDR3 region has 16 residues. The junction had 4 bases not matched to a gene; V was cut back by 1 base and J by 1 base. Germline CDR1 MDHEN, CDR2 SYDVKM. CDR3 in DNA: TGTGCCAGCAGTTTATATTTGGGACAGGGGTCCTACGAGCAGTACTTC. Amino acid sequence: CASSLYLGQGSYEQYF.

This rearrangement joins TRBV7-9 to TRBJ2-5; TRBD2 agrees at 7 bases. V lost 4 bases and J lost 4; bases outside the gene matches: 12. The CDR3 sequence is 16 residues long. CDR1 is SEHNR, CDR2 FQNEAQ, per germline (reference sequence). The CDR3 protein is CASSWNRAGVGETQYF. DNA of the CDR3: TGTGCCAGCAGCTGGAACCGGGCGGGAGTAGGAGAGACCCAGTACTTC.

There are a few counts of this clonotype. At one of its ends the junction is not consistent with the germline gene, which may arise from a read error. The chain links TRBV6-1 to TRBJ1-3; maybe TRBD1 (6 bases). CDR1 and CDR2 (germline): MNHNS, SASEGT. CDR3 size: 15 residues. CDR3 nucleotide sequence: TGTGCCAGCAGCCAGGGGCGCCCGGGAGGAACCACCATATATTTT. This gives the protein CASSQGRPGGTTIYF.

In its sample, this clonotype was seen many times. The V call is TRBV18, the J call TRBJ2-5; the D is unclear. The CDR3 is made up of 14 amino acids. V lost 3 bases and J 1 base, leaving 9 bases between the germline ends. Germline V lookup: CDR1 KGHSH, CDR2 LQKENI. Here the CDR3 reads CASSPVGTQETQYF. The CDR3 region has the DNA TGTGCCAGCTCACCCGTGGGCACCCAAGAGACCCAGTACTTC.

This clonotype was seen repeatedly, ten times or more. The chain employs TRBV11-2 and TRBJ2-7, with D maybe TRBD1 (6 bases). Trimming took off 2 bases at V and 3 bases at J, with 11 bases between the two ends. CDR1 and CDR2 (germline): SGHAT, FQNNGV. The CDR3 is 14 amino acids. The CDR3 DNA reads as TGTGCCAGCAGCTTATTTGCACAGGGCTACGAGCAGTACTTC. The encoded protein is CASSLFAQGYEQYF.

V and J are TRBV20-1 and TRBJ1-5; weak D call: TRBD1 (6 bases). This CDR3 has 16 residues. V shed 0 bases and J shed 4 bases, with 16 bases lying between them. The germline gives CDR1 DFQATT, CDR2 SNEGSKA (reference sequence). CDR3 region: CSARDPGRGSNQPQHF. The CDR3 DNA reads TGCAGTGCTAGAGATCCGGGCAGGGGATCGAATCAGCCCCAGCATTTT.

This clonotype was picked up a small number of times. This chain joins TRBV6-2 or TRBV6-3 and TRBJ2-1; TRBD2 matches at 10 bases. Germline CDR1 MNHEY, CDR2 SVGEGT. After removal of 2 bases from V and 5 bases from J, the junction contained 6 bases not matched to a gene. CDR3 length: 16 residues. This CDR3 is CASSYLRLAGDNEQFF. The CDR3 bases are TGTGCCAGCAGTTACCTGAGGCTAGCGGGAGACAATGAGCAGTTCTTC.

This clonotype appeared many times. The CDR3 sequence: CASSLSRGYNSGANVLTF. The CDR3 DNA sequence: TGTGCCAGCAGCTTAAGTCGGGGTTACAACTCTGGGGCCAACGTCCTGACTTTC. This rearrangement joins TRBV7-3 to TRBJ2-6; tentatively, D is TRBD2 (5 bases). CDR1 and CDR2 from the germline V gene are SGHTA and FQGTGA. The CDR3 covers 18 residues. Between the trimmed V and J ends, which lost 1 base and 0 bases, there was a span of 13 bases.

This clonotype has a count of ten or more. This chain uses TRBV7-2 with TRBJ2-4; tentatively, D is TRBD1 or TRBD2 (5 bases each). Trimming cost V 5 bases and J 9 bases, with 17 bases left between them. Germline V gene sequence: CDR1 SGHTA, CDR2 FQGNSA. The CDR3 is made up of 14 amino acids. The CDR3 spells CASSPGPTQVIQYF. The CDR3 nucleotides are TGTGCCAGCAGCCCGGGACCTACCCAGGTCATTCAGTACTTC.